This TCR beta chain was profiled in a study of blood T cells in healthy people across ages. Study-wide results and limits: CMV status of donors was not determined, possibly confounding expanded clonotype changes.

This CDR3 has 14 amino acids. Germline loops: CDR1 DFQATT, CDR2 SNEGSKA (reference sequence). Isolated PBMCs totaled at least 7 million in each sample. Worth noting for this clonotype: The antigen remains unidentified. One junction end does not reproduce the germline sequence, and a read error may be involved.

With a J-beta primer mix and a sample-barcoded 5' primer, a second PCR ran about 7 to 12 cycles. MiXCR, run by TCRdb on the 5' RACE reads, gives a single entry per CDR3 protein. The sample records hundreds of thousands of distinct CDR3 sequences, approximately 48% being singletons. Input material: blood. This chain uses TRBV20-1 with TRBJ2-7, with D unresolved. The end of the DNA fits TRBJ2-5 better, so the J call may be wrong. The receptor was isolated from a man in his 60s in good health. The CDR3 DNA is TGCAGTGCTAGAGATCTGAGAGACCAAGGGACCCAGTACTTC. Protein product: CSARDLRDQGTQYF.